These T cell receptor beta chains were read from a single sample in a study of cytomegalovirus exposure and HLA in healthy donors. Profiled with immunoSEQ multiplex PCR; TCRdb holds only in-frame clones, not every one. The sample's table shows some 55,000 clones. The sample taken for sequencing was PBMCs. The receptors come from a man between 18 and 35 years old in good health and CMV-seropositive. Both conserved end residues are part of each CDR3. The D gene is left open where the match is weak.

TRBV6-1,TRBJ2-7,TRBD2,CASSEGTSGLYEQYF,TGTGCCAGCAGTGAAGGGACTAGCGGCCTGTACGAGCAGTACTTC
TRBV9,TRBJ2-7,-,CASSTTPVYEQYF,TGTGCCAGCAGCACGACACCTGTCTACGAGCAGTACTTC
TRBV2,TRBJ1-2,-,CASKQVNYGYTF,TGTGCCAGCAAACAGGTTAACTATGGCTACACCTTC
TRBV5-6,TRBJ1-2,-,CASSLKQSLSGYTF,TGTGCCAGCAGCTTGAAACAGTCCCTCTCAGGCTACACCTTC
TRBV6-1,TRBJ2-1,-,CASSAEAPLREQFF,TGTGCCAGCAGTGCAGAGGCCCCGCTCCGGGAGCAGTTCTTC
TRBV5-6,TRBJ2-1,TRBD1,CASSFGTAYNEQFF,TGTGCCAGCAGCTTCGGGACAGCCTACAATGAGCAGTTCTTC
TRBV6-1,TRBJ1-1,TRBD1,CASSLGQGVQAFF,TGTGCCAGCAGTCTCGGACAGGGAGTTCAAGCTTTCTTT
TRBV9,TRBJ2-7,-,CASSGRQSSYEQYF,TGTGCCAGCAGCGGACGACAGAGCTCCTACGAGCAGTACTTC
TRBV11-1,TRBJ2-3,TRBD2,CASSYSSGPTDTQYF,TGTGCCAGCAGCTACTCTAGCGGACCCACAGATACGCAGTATTTT
TRBV30,TRBJ2-5,TRBD1,CAWGQGTTGETQYF,TGTGCCTGGGGACAGGGAACGACCGGGGAGACCCAGTACTTC
TRBV7-9,TRBJ1-1,-,CASSLARNTEAFF,TGTGCCAGCAGCTTAGCTCGGAACACTGAAGCTTTCTTT
TRBV7-2,TRBJ1-3,TRBD1,CASSSQGADSGNTIYF,TGTGCCAGCAGCTCGCAGGGGGCTGACTCTGGAAACACCATATATTTT
TRBV28,TRBJ2-7,-,CASSPDILYEQYF,TGTGCCAGCAGTCCGGACATACTCTACGAGCAGTACTTC
TRBV28,TRBJ1-2,-,CASSLDPQGYTF,TGTGCCAGCAGTTTAGATCCCCAGGGCTACACCTTC
TRBV19,TRBJ1-1,-,CASSHRTDRGRAEAFF,TGTGCCAGTAGTCACAGGACAGATCGGGGCCGAGCTGAAGCTTTCTTT
TRBV12-5,TRBJ2-1,TRBD2,CASGLGGSGRTNNEQFF,TGTGCTAGTGGTTTGGGGGGTAGCGGGAGGACTAACAATGAGCAGTTCTTC
TRBV6-5,TRBJ2-4,TRBD2,CASGPGLAVNIQYF,TGTGCCAGCGGGCCGGGACTAGCCGTTAACATTCAGTACTTC
TRBV7-3,TRBJ2-3,TRBD2,CASSLRAASGSPGYTDTQYF,TGTGCCAGCAGCTTAAGAGCCGCTAGCGGGAGTCCGGGATACACAGATACGCAGTATTTT
TRBV14,TRBJ1-4,TRBD1,CASSQDRGLQGINEKLFF,TGTGCCAGCAGCCAAGATCGGGGTCTACAGGGGATTAATGAAAAACTGTTTTTT
TRBV2,TRBJ1-2,TRBD1,CASSEGAPGTGGYTF,TGTGCCAGCAGTGAAGGAGCCCCCGGGACAGGGGGCTACACCTTC
TRBV23-1,TRBJ2-3,TRBD2,CASSQRTSGRDTQYF,TGCGCCAGCAGTCAAAGGACTAGCGGGAGAGACACGCAGTATTTT
TRBV4-2,TRBJ2-2,-,CASSPDQEATGELFF,TGTGCCAGCAGCCCCGACCAGGAGGCGACCGGGGAGCTGTTTTTT
TRBV5-1,TRBJ2-2,TRBD1,CASGTGYTGELFF,TGCGCCAGCGGGACAGGCTACACCGGGGAGCTGTTTTTT
TRBV4-1,TRBJ2-2,-,CASSQDLVGADGNTGELFF,TGCGCCAGCAGCCAAGATCTTGTGGGGGCGGACGGGAACACCGGGGAGCTGTTTTTT
TRBV19,TRBJ2-2,-,CASGRGGAGYAGELFF,TGTGCCAGTGGAAGAGGGGGGGCAGGTTACGCCGGGGAGCTGTTTTTT
TRBV5-5,TRBJ1-4,TRBD1,CASSRQGEKLFF,TGTGCCAGCAGCAGACAGGGAGAAAAACTGTTTTTT
TRBV14,TRBJ1-1,-,CASSPILPGRDTEAFF,TGTGCCAGCAGCCCGATCCTCCCGGGGAGGGACACTGAAGCTTTCTTT
TRBV4-1,TRBJ1-1,-,CASSQDPTGSTEAFF,TGCGCCAGCAGCCAAGATCCTACAGGGAGCACTGAAGCTTTCTTT
TRBV5-6,TRBJ2-7,TRBD1,CASSWGTGASYEQYF,TGTGCCAGCAGCTGGGGGACAGGGGCCTCCTACGAGCAGTACTTC
TRBV7-8,TRBJ1-2,-,CASSFSGEGGYTF,TGTGCCAGCAGCTTTTCAGGGGAGGGTGGCTACACCTTC
TRBV5-6,TRBJ2-3,TRBD2,CASSLVTSGSLDTQYF,TGTGCCAGCAGCTTGGTTACTAGCGGGAGTTTAGATACGCAGTATTTT
TRBV5-8,TRBJ2-2,-,CASSLGVAESIGELFF,TGTGCCAGCAGCCTGGGGGTAGCGGAGTCCATCGGGGAGCTGTTTTTT
TRBV2,TRBJ2-7,TRBD1,CASFLDRDYEQYF,TGTGCCAGCTTCCTGGACAGGGACTACGAGCAGTACTTC
TRBV29-1,TRBJ1-2,-,CSVAQASNYGYTF,TGCAGCGTTGCACAGGCTTCTAACTATGGCTACACCTTC
TRBV6-1,TRBJ2-1,TRBD2,CASISGSLDNEQFF,TGTGCCAGCATTAGCGGGTCCCTGGATAATGAGCAGTTCTTC
TRBV13,TRBJ1-1,TRBD1,CASSMRQGLNTEAFF,TGTGCCAGCAGCATGAGACAGGGTTTGAACACTGAAGCTTTCTTT
TRBV9,TRBJ2-7,-,CASSGTESSYEQYF,TGTGCCAGCAGCGGGACAGAGAGCTCCTACGAGCAGTACTTC
TRBV7-9,TRBJ1-2,-,CASSFSENDYGYTF,TGTGCCAGCAGCTTCAGCGAGAATGACTATGGCTACACCTTC
TRBV11-3,TRBJ1-1,-,CASSLGHLTEAFF,TGTGCCAGCAGCTTGGGCCACCTCACTGAAGCTTTCTTT
TRBV10-1,TRBJ1-2,TRBD1,CASSPDRGHYGYTF,TGCGCCAGCAGTCCGGACAGGGGGCACTATGGCTACACCTTC
TRBV6-1,TRBJ1-1,-,CASSEWKDGGTEAFF,TGTGCCAGCAGTGAATGGAAAGACGGGGGAACTGAAGCTTTCTTT
TRBV25-1,TRBJ2-7,TRBD2,CASSESGLAWYEQYF,TGTGCCAGCAGTGAATCCGGACTAGCGTGGTACGAGCAGTACTTC
TRBV6-5,TRBJ2-5,TRBD2,CASSYSGLAGGETQYF,TGTGCCAGCAGTTACTCGGGACTAGCGGGAGGTGAGACCCAGTACTTC
TRBV20-1,TRBJ1-1,-,CSARMGRPAFF,TGCAGTGCTAGGATGGGCCGTCCGGCTTTCTTT
TRBV27,TRBJ2-1,-,CASSFRDENDEQFF,TGTGCCAGCAGTTTCAGGGATGAAAACGATGAGCAGTTCTTC
TRBV6-1,TRBJ2-3,-,CASSELLFGSTDTQYF,TGTGCCAGCAGCGAACTCCTTTTCGGGAGCACAGATACGCAGTATTTT
TRBV2,TRBJ2-2,TRBD2,CASSNVIAGEGELFF,TGTGCCAGCAGTAACGTAATAGCGGGAGAAGGGGAGCTGTTTTTT
TRBV6-5,TRBJ2-2,-,CASSSGFNTGELFF,TGTGCCAGCAGTTCAGGGTTCAACACCGGGGAGCTGTTTTTT
TRBV19,TRBJ2-1,-,CASKNGAGANEQFF,TGTGCCAGTAAGAACGGTGCGGGGGCCAATGAGCAGTTCTTC
TRBV15,TRBJ2-7,TRBD1,CATSRAGGGYEQYF,TGTGCCACCAGCCGGGCAGGGGGCGGCTACGAGCAGTACTTC
TRBV5-1,TRBJ2-1,TRBD1,CASSAGQGGIYNEQFF,TGCGCCAGCAGCGCGGGACAGGGTGGGATCTACAATGAGCAGTTCTTC